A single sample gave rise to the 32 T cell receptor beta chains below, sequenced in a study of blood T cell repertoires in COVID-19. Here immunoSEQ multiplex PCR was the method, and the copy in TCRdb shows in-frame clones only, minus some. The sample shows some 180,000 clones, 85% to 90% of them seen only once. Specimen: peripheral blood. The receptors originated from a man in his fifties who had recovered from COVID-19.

In DNA, the CDR3 is TGTGCCAGCAGCCAAGATCCGGGGTCGAACACCGGGGAGCTGTTTTTT. Protein product: CASSQDPGSNTGELFF. V gene TRBV4-2 combines with J gene TRBJ2-2; D is perhaps TRBD2 (5 bases). The CDR3 extends over 16 amino acids. Germline V gene sequence: CDR1 LGHNA, CDR2 YNFKEQ. The V end was cut by 0 bases, the J end by 0 bases, with 8 bases between.

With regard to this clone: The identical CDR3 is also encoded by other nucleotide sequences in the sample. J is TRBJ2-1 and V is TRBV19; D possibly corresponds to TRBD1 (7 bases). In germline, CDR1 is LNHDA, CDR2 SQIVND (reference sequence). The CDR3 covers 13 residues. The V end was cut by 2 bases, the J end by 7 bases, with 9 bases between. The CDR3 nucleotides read TGTGCCAGTAGTATACAGGGGGGAAATGAGCAGTTCTTC. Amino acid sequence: CASSIQGGNEQFF.

DNA for the CDR3: TGTGCCAGCAGCCCTCAGGGCAGGGGAAATGAAAAACTGTTTTTT. As protein: CASSPQGRGNEKLFF. The chain recombines TRBV5-8 with TRBJ1-4, with D perhaps matching TRBD1 (6 bases). CDR3 length: 15 amino acids. Germline V CDR1 and CDR2: SGHTS, YDEGEE. V shed 4 bases and J shed 5 bases, with 15 bases lying between them.

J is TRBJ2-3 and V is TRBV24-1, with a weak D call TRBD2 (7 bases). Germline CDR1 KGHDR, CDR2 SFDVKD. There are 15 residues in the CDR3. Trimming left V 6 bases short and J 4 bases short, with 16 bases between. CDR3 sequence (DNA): TGTGCCACCAGTTTGGCGGGGGCGCGCCCAGATACGCAGTATTTT. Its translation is CATSLAGARPDTQYF.

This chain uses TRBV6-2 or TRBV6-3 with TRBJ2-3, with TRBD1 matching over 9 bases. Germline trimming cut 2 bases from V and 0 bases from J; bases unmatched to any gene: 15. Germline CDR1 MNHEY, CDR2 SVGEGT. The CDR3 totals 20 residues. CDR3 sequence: CASSYLRDRASFSSTDTQYF. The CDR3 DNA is TGTGCCAGCAGTTACCTGCGGGACAGGGCATCTTTCTCTAGCACAGATACGCAGTATTTT.

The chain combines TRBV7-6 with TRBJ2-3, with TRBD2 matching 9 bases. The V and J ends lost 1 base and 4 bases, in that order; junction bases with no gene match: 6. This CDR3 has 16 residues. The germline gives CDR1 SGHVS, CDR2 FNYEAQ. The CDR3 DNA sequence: TGTGCCAGCAGCTTAGAAGCTAGCGGGGTGGCAGATACGCAGTATTTT. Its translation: CASSLEASGVADTQYF.

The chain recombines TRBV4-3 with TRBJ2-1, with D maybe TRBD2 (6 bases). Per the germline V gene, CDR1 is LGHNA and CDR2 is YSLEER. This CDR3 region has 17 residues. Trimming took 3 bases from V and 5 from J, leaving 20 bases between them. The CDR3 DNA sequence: TGCGCCAGCAGCCAGAGCGGCCGAGGGAGGAGTAACAATGAGCAGTTCTTC. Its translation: CASSQSGRGRSNNEQFF.

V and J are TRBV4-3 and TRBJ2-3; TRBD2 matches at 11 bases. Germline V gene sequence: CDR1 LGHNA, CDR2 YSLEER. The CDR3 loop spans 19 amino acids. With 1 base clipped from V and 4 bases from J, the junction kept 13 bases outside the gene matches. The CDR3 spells CASSQGINSGRAVPDTQYF. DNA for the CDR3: TGCGCCAGCAGCCAAGGTATCAATAGCGGGAGGGCCGTCCCAGATACGCAGTATTTT.

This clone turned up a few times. The CDR3 sequence is CASSAGAGNTIYF. In DNA, the CDR3 is TGTGCCAGTAGTGCAGGGGCTGGAAACACCATATATTTT. The chain combines TRBV19 with TRBJ1-3; tentatively, D is TRBD1 (6 bases). The CDR3 is 13 amino acids. The V gene's germline CDR1 is LNHDA and CDR2 SQIVND (reference sequence). V dropped 5 bases and J dropped 2 bases, with 7 bases sitting between them.

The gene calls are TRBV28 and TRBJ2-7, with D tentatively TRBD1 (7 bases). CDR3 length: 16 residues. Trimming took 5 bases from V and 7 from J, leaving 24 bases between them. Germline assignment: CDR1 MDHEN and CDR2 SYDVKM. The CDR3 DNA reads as TGTGCCAGCAGTCCCCCTACGACAGGGAGGTGGGGGGAGCAGTACTTC. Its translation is CASSPPTTGRWGEQYF. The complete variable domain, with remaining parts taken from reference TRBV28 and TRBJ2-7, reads DVKVTQSSRYLVKRTGEKVFLECVQDMDHENMFWYRQDPGLGLRLIYFSYDVKMKEKGDIPEGYSVSREKKERFSLILESASTNQTSMYLCASSPPTTGRWGEQYFGPGTRLTVT.

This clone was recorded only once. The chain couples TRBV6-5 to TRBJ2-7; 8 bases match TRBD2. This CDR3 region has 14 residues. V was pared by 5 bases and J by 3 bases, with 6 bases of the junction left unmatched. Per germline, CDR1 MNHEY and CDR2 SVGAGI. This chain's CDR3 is CASSKRLAYYEQYF. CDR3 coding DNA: TGTGCCAGCAGTAAACGACTAGCGTACTACGAGCAGTACTTC.

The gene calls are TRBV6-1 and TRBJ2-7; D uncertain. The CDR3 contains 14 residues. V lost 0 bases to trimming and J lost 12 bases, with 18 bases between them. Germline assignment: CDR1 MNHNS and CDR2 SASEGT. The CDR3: CASSEARINLPPYF. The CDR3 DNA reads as TGTGCCAGCAGTGAAGCGAGGATCAATCTACCGCCGTACTTC.

Here the CDR3 reads CARSSPGEVNEKLFF. Here the CDR3 DNA reads TGTGCCAGAAGCTCGCCCGGAGAGGTTAATGAAAAACTGTTTTTT. The chain carries TRBV7-5 and TRBJ1-4. TRBV7-5 is flagged as a pseudogene. This CDR3 is 15 amino acids long.

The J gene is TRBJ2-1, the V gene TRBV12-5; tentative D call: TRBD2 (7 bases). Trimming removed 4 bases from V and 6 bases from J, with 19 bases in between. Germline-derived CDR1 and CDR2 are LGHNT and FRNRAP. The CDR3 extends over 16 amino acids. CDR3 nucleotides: TGTGCTAGTGGTTGGGGGGGGGCTGTGATCCCCAATGAGCAGTTCTTC. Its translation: CASGWGGAVIPNEQFF.

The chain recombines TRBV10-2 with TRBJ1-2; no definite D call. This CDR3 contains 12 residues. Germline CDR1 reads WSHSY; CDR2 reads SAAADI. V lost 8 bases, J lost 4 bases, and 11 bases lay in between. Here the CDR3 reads CASGSSLYGYTF. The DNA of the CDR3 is TGCGCCAGCGGGAGTTCTCTCTATGGCTACACCTTC.

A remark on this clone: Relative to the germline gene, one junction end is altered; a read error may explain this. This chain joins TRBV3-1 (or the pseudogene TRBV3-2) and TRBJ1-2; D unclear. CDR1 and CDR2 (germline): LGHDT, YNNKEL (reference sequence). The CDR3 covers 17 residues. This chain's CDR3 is CASSQAAGGQGPYRYTF. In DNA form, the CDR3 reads TGTGCCAGCAGCCAAGCGGCAGGAGGCCAAGGGCCCTATCGCTACACCTTC.

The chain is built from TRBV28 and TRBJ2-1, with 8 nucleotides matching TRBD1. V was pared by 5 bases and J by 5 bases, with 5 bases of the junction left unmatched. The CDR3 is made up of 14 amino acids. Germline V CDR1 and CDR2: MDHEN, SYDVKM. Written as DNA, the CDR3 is TGTGCCAGCAGTACGTGGACAGGGAACAATGAGCAGTTCTTC. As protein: CASSTWTGNNEQFF.

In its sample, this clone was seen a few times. DNA for the CDR3: TGTGCCAGCAGCTTAGTGGGACAGGTTGGAAACACCGGGGAGCTGTTTTTT. Translation: CASSLVGQVGNTGELFF. The J gene is TRBJ2-2, the V gene TRBV11-2; TRBD1 matches 8 bases. The CDR3 has 17 amino acids. V shed 1 base and J 2 bases; nucleotides not matched to a gene: 6. The V gene's germline CDR1 is SGHAT and CDR2 FQNNGV.

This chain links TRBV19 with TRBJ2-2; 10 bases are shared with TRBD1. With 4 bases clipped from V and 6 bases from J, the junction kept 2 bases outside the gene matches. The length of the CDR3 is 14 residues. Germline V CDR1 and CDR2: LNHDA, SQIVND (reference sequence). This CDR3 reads CASSRDRGPGELFF. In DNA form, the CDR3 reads TGTGCCAGTAGTAGGGACAGGGGCCCCGGGGAGCTGTTTTTT. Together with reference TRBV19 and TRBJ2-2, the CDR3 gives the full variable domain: DGGITQSPKYLFRKEGQNVTLSCEQNLNHDAMYWYRQDPGQGLRLIYYSQIVNDFQKGDIAEGYSVSREKKESFPLTVTSAQKNPTAFYLCASSRDRGPGELFFGEGSRLTVL.

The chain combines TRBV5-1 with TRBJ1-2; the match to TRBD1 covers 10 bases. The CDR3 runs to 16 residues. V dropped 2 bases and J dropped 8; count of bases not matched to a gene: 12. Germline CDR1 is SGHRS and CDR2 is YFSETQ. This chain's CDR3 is CASSLLPGTGEGGYTF. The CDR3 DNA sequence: TGCGCCAGCAGCTTACTGCCCGGGACAGGGGAAGGGGGCTACACCTTC.

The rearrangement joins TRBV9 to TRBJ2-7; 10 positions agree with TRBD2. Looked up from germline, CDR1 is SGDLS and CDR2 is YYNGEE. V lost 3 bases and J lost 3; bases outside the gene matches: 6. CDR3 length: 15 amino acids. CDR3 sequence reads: CASSARTSGNYEQYF. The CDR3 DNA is TGTGCCAGCAGCGCCCGGACTAGCGGTAACTACGAGCAGTACTTC.

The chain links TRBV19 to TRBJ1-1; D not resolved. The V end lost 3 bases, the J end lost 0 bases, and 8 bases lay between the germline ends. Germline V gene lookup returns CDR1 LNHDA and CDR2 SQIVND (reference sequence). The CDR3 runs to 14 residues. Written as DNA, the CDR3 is TGTGCCAGTAGTATTAGCAGCATGAACACTGAAGCTTTCTTT. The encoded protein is CASSISSMNTEAFF.

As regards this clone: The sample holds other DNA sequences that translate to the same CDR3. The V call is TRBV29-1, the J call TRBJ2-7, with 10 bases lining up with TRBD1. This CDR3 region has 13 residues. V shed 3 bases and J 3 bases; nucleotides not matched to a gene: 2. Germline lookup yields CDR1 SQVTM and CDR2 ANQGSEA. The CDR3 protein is CSVERTGGYEQYF. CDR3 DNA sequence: TGCAGCGTTGAGAGGACAGGGGGCTACGAGCAGTACTTC.

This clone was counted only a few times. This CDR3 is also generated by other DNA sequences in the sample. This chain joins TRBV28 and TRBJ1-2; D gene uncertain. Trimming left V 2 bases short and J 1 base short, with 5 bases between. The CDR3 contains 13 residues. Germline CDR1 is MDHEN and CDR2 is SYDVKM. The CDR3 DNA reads TGTGCCAGCAGTTTACCCGTTAACTATGGCTACACCTTC. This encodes CASSLPVNYGYTF.

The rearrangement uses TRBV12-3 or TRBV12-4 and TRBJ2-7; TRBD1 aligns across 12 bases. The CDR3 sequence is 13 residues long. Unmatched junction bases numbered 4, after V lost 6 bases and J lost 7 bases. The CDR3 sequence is CASRGQGAREQYF. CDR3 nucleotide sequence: TGTGCCAGCAGGGGACAGGGGGCTCGAGAGCAGTACTTC.

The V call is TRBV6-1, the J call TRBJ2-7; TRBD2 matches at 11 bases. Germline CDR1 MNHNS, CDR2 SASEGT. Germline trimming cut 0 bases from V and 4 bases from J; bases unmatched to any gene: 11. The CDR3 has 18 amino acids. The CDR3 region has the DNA TGTGCCAGCAGTGAAGCGAGATTGGTAGCGGGGGGGCTATACGAGCAGTACTTC. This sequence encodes CASSEARLVAGGLYEQYF.

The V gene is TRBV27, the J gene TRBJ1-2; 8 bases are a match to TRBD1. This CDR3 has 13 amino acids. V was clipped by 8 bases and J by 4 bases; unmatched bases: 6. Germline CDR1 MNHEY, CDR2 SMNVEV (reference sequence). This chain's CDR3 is CASGRGRGYGYTF. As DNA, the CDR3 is TGTGCCAGCGGCAGGGGGCGCGGCTATGGCTACACCTTC.

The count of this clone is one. CDR3 sequence (DNA): TGTGCCAGCAGTGAATCAGGGTCTGTCTCTGGGGCCAACGTCCTGACTTTC. Residues: CASSESGSVSGANVLTF. This rearrangement joins TRBV2 to TRBJ2-6, with a weak D call TRBD1 (5 bases). Germline CDR1 reads SNHLY; CDR2 reads FYNNEI. V was shortened by 2 bases and J by 0 bases, with 11 bases between the two germline ends. The CDR3 runs to 17 residues.

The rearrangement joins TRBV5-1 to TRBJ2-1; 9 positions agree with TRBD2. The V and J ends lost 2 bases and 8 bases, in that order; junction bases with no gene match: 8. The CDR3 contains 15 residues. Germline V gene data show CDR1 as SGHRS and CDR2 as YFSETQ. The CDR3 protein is CASSFVGGGADEQFF. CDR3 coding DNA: TGCGCCAGCAGCTTCGTGGGCGGGGGGGCCGATGAGCAGTTCTTC.

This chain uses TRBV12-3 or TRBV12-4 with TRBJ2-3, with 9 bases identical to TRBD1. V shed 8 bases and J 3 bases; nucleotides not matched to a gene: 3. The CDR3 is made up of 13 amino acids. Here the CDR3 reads CASAGQGTDTQYF. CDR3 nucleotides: TGTGCCAGCGCAGGACAGGGGACAGATACGCAGTATTTT.

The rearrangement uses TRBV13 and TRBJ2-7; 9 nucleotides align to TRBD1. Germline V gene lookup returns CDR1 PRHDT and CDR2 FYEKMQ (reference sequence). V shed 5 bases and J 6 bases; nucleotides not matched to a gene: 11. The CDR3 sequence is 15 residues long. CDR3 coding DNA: TGTGCCAGCAGCCCTCGCCGGGACAGGGTTGGCGAGCAGTACTTC. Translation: CASSPRRDRVGEQYF.

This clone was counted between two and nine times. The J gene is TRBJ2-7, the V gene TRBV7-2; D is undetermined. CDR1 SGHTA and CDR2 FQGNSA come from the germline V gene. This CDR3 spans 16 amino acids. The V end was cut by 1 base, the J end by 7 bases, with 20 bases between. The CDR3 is CASSLGSGPTYEEQYF. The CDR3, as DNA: TGTGCCAGCAGCTTAGGGTCAGGCCCAACCTACGAGGAGCAGTACTTC.